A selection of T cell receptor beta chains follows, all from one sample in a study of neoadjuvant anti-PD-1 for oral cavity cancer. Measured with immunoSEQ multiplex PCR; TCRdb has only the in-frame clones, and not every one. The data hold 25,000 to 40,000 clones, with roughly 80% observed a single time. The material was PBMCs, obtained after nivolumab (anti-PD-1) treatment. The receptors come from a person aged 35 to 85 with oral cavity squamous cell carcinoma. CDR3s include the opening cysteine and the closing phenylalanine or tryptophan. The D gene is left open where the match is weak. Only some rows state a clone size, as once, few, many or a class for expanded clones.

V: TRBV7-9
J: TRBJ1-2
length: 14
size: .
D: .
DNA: TGTGCCAGCAGCTTACGGTTCAGGGACTATGGCTACACCTTC
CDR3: CASSLRFRDYGYTF

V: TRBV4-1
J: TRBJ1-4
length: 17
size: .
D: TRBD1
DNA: TGCGCCAGCAGCCAAAGGATAGCGGGGACAGGGGGCGAAAAACTGTTTTTT
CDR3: CASSQRIAGTGGEKLFF

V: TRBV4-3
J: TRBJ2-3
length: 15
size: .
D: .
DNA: TGCGCCAGCAGCCAGGAAGACAGGCCCACAGATACGCAGTATTTT
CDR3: CASSQEDRPTDTQYF

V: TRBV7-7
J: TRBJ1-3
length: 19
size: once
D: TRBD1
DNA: TGTGCCAGCAGCTTAGAAAGAAACCGGGACAGGCCAGCCGGAAACACCATATATTTT
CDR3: CASSLERNRDRPAGNTIYF

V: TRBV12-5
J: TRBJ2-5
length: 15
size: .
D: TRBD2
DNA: TGTGCTAGTGCCTCCCCGCGGGGGGCCGGAGAGACCCAGTACTTC
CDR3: CASASPRGAGETQYF

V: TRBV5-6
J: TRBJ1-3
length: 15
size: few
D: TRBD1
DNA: TGTGCCAGCAGCAGACAGGGAAGCGGTGGAAACACCATATATTTT
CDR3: CASSRQGSGGNTIYF

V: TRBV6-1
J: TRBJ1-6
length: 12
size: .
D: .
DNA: TGTGCCCACAGGGAGGTGACTTCACCCCTCCACTTT
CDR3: CAHREVTSPLHF

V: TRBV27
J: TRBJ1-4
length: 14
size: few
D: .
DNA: TGTGCCAGCAGTTGGGGGGGGATTAATGAAAAACTGTTTTTT
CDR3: CASSWGGINEKLFF

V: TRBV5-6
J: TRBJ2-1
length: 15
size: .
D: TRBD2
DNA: TGTGCCAGCTCCCGGAGGGGACTAGCGTACAATGAGCAGTTCTTC
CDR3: CASSRRGLAYNEQFF

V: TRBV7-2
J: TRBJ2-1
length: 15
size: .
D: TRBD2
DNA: TGTGCCAGCAGCTCCCTAGCGGGTCGGGGGGGTGAGCAGTTCTTC
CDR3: CASSSLAGRGGEQFF

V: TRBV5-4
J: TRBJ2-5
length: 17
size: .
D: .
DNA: TGTGCCAGCAGCTTGGTTCTCGGACAGGGACTACAAGAGACCCAGTACTTC
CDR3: CASSLVLGQGLQETQYF

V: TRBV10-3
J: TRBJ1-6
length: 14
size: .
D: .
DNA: TGTGCCATACAACAAGTCATGTATAATTCACCCCTCCACTTT
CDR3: CAIQQVMYNSPLHF

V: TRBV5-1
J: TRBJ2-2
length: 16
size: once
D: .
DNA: TGCGCCAGCAGCTCCCACAGGGGGGGGAACACCGGGGAGCTGTTTTTT
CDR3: CASSSHRGGNTGELFF

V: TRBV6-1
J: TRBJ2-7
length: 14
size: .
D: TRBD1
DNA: TGTGCCAGCAGCTCCCCGGGACAGAACTACGAGCAGTACTTC
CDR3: CASSSPGQNYEQYF

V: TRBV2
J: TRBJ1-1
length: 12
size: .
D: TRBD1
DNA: TGTGCCAGCGGATCGGGACAGGGGGCGAGTTTCTTT
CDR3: CASGSGQGASFF